This entry is about one T cell receptor beta chain. Antigen: not known. This sample is drawn from a study of T cell responses to AZD1222 COVID-19 vaccine. Across the study: Researchers grouped second doses given at about 4 or about 12 weeks into one pool.

General observations from the study: White British people made up most donors, females outnumbered males, and clonal diversity was possibly underestimated. Repertoires were sampled only after the peak T cell response.

The repertoire was sequenced with immunoSEQ multiplex PCR; TCRdb's copy has only in-frame clones and lacks some. This table has 150,000 or so clones, approximately 89% appearing once. The CDR3 is made up of 12 amino acids. V lost 6 bases and J 3 bases, leaving 8 bases between the germline ends. Looked up from germline, CDR1 is MNHEY and CDR2 is SVGAGI. The sequence came from an adult in good health. The chain combines TRBV6-5 with TRBJ1-1; a weak D match, TRBD1 (5 bases). This material consisted of peripheral blood, taken on day 0 of AZD1222 vaccination. DNA of the CDR3: TGTGCCAGCAGCCCAGGGTACACTGAAGCTTTCTTT. Translation gives CASSPGYTEAFF.